This TCR beta chain is from a study of beta chain features in type 1 diabetes. Study-wide background: Investigators examined around 110 million sorted cells across all samples.

Notes on the study in general: For Type 1 diabetes patients, all four CD4+ subsets carried TCRB CDR3s that were moderately but significantly shorter.

The CDR3 covers 15 residues. V was clipped by 3 bases and J by 1 base, with 12 bases between them. Germline V gives CDR1 LNHNV, CDR2 YYDKDF (reference sequence). Sequencing targeted expressed TCRB transcripts, as all isolated RNA had been reverse transcribed. Data came from immunoSEQ multiplex PCR; TCRdb stores just in-frame clones and leaves some out. The sample holds almost 350,000 clones, 7.5% to 9% seen once. Blood was collected once per donor into heparin, averaging approximately 110 mL. Cell sorting via CD45RO/CCR7/CD25/CD127/CD95/CD27 was performed to obtain CD4+ naive, central memory, regulatory and stem cell-like memory cells. Comment on this clone: Its antigen is unidentified.

This clonotype originated in a woman aged 18-29 years in good health. This chain connects TRBV15 to TRBJ1-1; a weak D match, TRBD1 (5 bases). Sequencing was carried out using central memory CD4+ T cells from blood. The chain's CDR3 is CATSSGGVWNTEAFF. DNA of the CDR3: TGTGCCACCAGCAGCGGAGGGGTGTGGAACACTGAAGCTTTCTTT.